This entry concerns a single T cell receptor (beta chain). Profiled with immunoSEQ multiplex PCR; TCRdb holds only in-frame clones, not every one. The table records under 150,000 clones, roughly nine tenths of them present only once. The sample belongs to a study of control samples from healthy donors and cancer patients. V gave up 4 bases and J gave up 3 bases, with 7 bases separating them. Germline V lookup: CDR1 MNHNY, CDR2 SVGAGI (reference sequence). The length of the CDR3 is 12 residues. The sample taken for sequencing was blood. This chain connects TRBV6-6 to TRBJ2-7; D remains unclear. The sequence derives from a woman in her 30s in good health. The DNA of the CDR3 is TGTGCCAGCAGTTCAACAAACTACGAGCAGTACTTC. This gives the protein CASSSTNYEQYF.